The clone carrying this T cell receptor beta chain was seen repeatedly, ten times or more. As yet, its antigen is unknown. This entry belongs to a study of T cells in Graves' hyperthyroidism and ophthalmopathy. Amplification of TCR beta CDR3 regions used RNA as the template. A set of HTBI primers served as the primers for a first-round RT-PCR of the TCR CDR3. TCRdb recomputed calls from the multiplex PCR reads with MiXCR, one row per CDR3 protein. Here the sample spans about 570,000 distinct CDR3 sequences, about 15% being singletons. Graves' hyperthyroidism without ophthalmopathy progression within 18 months was termed stable. Clinical symptoms, serum thyroxine and TRAb, thyroid ultrasound and orbital computed tomography together formed the diagnostic basis. Germline V gene data show CDR1 as SEHNR and CDR2 as FQNEAQ (reference sequence). The ends were cut back, 1 base at V and 2 bases at J, with 9 bases in the middle. The CDR3 has 14 amino acids.

Overall study results and limits: Stable hyperthyroidism was separated from ophthalmopathy by a model based on 13 V-J features. Most thyroid-expanded clonotypes above 0.001 were also found in blood.

The receptor's source is a woman aged 40 to 50 with Graves' hyperthyroidism. The chain combines TRBV7-9 with TRBJ2-7; D not resolved. Material for sequencing was blood. The CDR3 sequence: CASSLEGETYEQYF. The DNA for the CDR3 is TGTGCCAGCAGCTTAGAAGGTGAGACCTACGAGCAGTACTTC.